This entry lists 17 T cell receptor beta chains sequenced from one sample in a study of cytomegalovirus exposure and HLA in healthy donors (dated by TCRdb to 2015 to 2018). Libraries were built with the immunoSEQ multiplex PCR assay. For the multiplex PCR, a mixture combining 60 forward primers for TCR Vbeta segments and 13 reverse primers for TCR Jbeta segments was used. TCRdb took over this immuneACCESS table, retaining in-frame rearrangements with V and J assigned. Such tables are incomplete; in checked studies, under half of the missing clones stem from an unresolved V gene, and the remainder is unexplained. In this sample the table shows roughly 220,000 clones, 79% of which occur a single time. The ten largest clones add up to roughly 1.5% of the sample. The material sequenced was PBMCs. These receptors were taken from a man aged 45-65 years in good health and CMV-seronegative.

V and J are TRBV6-5 and TRBJ1-1, with TRBD1 as a possible D gene (6 bases). V lost 6 bases to trimming and J lost 5 bases, with 19 bases between them. The CDR3 extends over 15 amino acids. The V gene's germline CDR1 is MNHEY and CDR2 SVGAGI. The CDR3 nucleotides read TGTGCCAGCAGGCGAGCGGGGGCGCAAATTACTGAAGCTTTCTTT. It translates to CASRRAGAQITEAFF.

This chain connects TRBV2 to TRBJ1-5; tentative D call: TRBD1 (6 bases). Deletions cut 5 bases from V and 7 bases from J, with 18 bases between. The CDR3 runs to 15 residues. CDR1 SNHLY and CDR2 FYNNEI come from the germline V gene. This CDR3 is CASSMGSGGVQPQHF. The CDR3 DNA sequence: TGTGCCAGCAGTATGGGGTCGGGGGGCGTCCAGCCCCAGCATTTT.

The chain employs TRBV5-1 and TRBJ2-7, with a tentative D call TRBD1 (6 bases). The CDR3 is 14 amino acids. Per germline, CDR1 SGHRS and CDR2 YFSETQ. Trimming stripped 4 bases from V and 2 bases from J, with 13 bases between. The CDR3 region is CASSLRQDPYEQYF. Here the CDR3 DNA reads TGCGCCAGCAGCCTTCGACAGGACCCCTACGAGCAGTACTTC.

J is TRBJ1-3 and V is TRBV6-5, with 7 bases that match TRBD1. The CDR3 totals 16 residues. CDR1 is MNHEY and CDR2 is SVGAGI in the germline V gene. V lost 2 bases to trimming and J lost 0 bases; unmatched junction nucleotides: 4. The CDR3 nucleotides are TGTGCCAGCAGTTACGGGGCAGGGGGCTCTGGAAACACCATATATTTT. Protein product: CASSYGAGGSGNTIYF.

V usage is TRBV28 and J usage is TRBJ1-1, with D unresolved. Deletions cut 7 bases from V and 4 bases from J, with 13 bases between. From germline, CDR1 is MDHEN and CDR2 SYDVKM. The CDR3 length is 13 residues. CDR3 nucleotides: TGTGCCAGCATATATTCGGGAGGCACTGAAGCTTTCTTT. This encodes CASIYSGGTEAFF.

This clone showed up just a few times. This chain links TRBV30 with TRBJ2-1; D ambiguous. Per germline, CDR1 GTSNPN and CDR2 SVGIG (reference sequence). Between the trimmed V and J ends, which lost 2 bases and 7 bases, there was a span of 6 bases. The CDR3 runs 11 residues. The CDR3: CAWSPGNEQFF. DNA of the CDR3: TGTGCCTGGAGTCCCGGGAATGAGCAGTTCTTC.

The V gene is TRBV6-1, the J gene TRBJ2-7; 7 bases fit TRBD1. This CDR3 has 14 residues. From germline, CDR1 is MNHNS and CDR2 SASEGT. The V gene end was trimmed by 7 bases and the J gene end by 6 bases; junction bases not matched to a gene: 12. The CDR3 nucleotides are TGTGCCAGCATCACAAGGGGGCTAGGTGGCGAGCAGTACTTC. Translating it yields CASITRGLGGEQYF.

This chain uses TRBV5-4 with TRBJ2-5; tentative D call: TRBD2 (5 bases). Trimming stripped 4 bases from V and 4 bases from J, with 17 bases between. The CDR3 is 15 amino acids. Per germline, CDR1 SGHNT and CDR2 YYREEE (reference sequence). The CDR3 reads CASSPQPGVGETQYF. The CDR3 bases are TGTGCCAGCAGCCCACAACCCGGGGTAGGAGAGACCCAGTACTTC.

This rearrangement joins TRBV6-1 to TRBJ2-3; weak D call: TRBD1 (6 bases). The CDR3 extends over 12 amino acids. Trimming took off 3 bases at V and 6 bases at J, with 7 bases between the two ends. In germline, CDR1 is MNHNS, CDR2 SASEGT. CDR3 nucleotide sequence: TGTGCCAGCAGTGATAGGGGGGATACGCAGTATTTT. It is translated as CASSDRGDTQYF.

CDR3 DNA: TGCGCCAGCGGGGGGTGGGGCACAGATACGCAGTATTTT. Translating it yields CASGGWGTDTQYF. The genes are TRBV5-1 and TRBJ2-3; a possible D gene is TRBD2 (6 bases). Trimming left V 7 bases short and J 1 base short, with 10 bases between. Looked up from germline, CDR1 is SGHRS and CDR2 is YFSETQ. The CDR3 totals 13 residues.

This chain links TRBV19 with TRBJ2-7; a possible D gene is TRBD1 (5 bases). CDR1 is LNHDA, CDR2 SQIVND, per germline (reference sequence). The V gene lost 5 bases and the J gene lost 6 bases, with 14 bases spanning the gap. The CDR3 covers 13 residues. CDR3 nucleotide sequence: TGTGCCAGTAGTTCCATAGGGGCAATCGAGCAGTACTTC. As protein: CASSSIGAIEQYF.

This chain connects TRBV5-5 to TRBJ2-1; D is unclear. The CDR3 is 13 amino acids. The germline CDR1 and CDR2 sequences are SGHKS and YYEKEE (reference sequence). Trimming stripped 0 bases from V and 6 bases from J, with 7 bases between. CDR3 loop: CASSLDPRNEQFF. CDR3 bases: TGTGCCAGCAGCTTGGATCCGCGCAATGAGCAGTTCTTC. Full variable domain (outside the CDR3, taken from reference TRBV5-5 and TRBJ2-1): DAGVTQSPTHLIKTRGQQVTLRCSPISGHKSVSWYQQVLGQGPQFIFQYYEKEERGRGNFPDRFSARQFPNYSSELNVNALLLGDSALYLCASSLDPRNEQFFGPGTRLTVL.

The chain couples TRBV28 to TRBJ2-5, with 9 bases fitting TRBD1. From germline, CDR1 is MDHEN and CDR2 SYDVKM. The CDR3 length is 14 residues. With 5 bases clipped from V and 4 bases from J, the junction kept 5 bases outside the gene matches. CDR3 loop: CASSNRGRPETQYF. The CDR3 DNA reads TGTGCCAGCAGTAACAGGGGGCGCCCAGAGACCCAGTACTTC. Full variable domain (outside the CDR3, taken from reference TRBV28 and TRBJ2-5): DVKVTQSSRYLVKRTGEKVFLECVQDMDHENMFWYRQDPGLGLRLIYFSYDVKMKEKGDIPEGYSVSREKKERFSLILESASTNQTSMYLCASSNRGRPETQYFGPGTRLLVL.

This chain joins TRBV7-9 and TRBJ2-1; a possible D gene is TRBD2 (5 bases). Germline CDR1 and CDR2: SEHNR and FQNEAQ (reference sequence). V was cut by 0 bases and J by 7 bases, with 13 bases left in between. The CDR3 length is 15 residues. CDR3 loop: CASSLAGSSWNEQFF. In DNA, the CDR3 is TGTGCCAGCAGCTTAGCGGGGAGCAGCTGGAATGAGCAGTTCTTC.

This clone was counted a single time. The chain couples TRBV9 to TRBJ2-3; 9 bases agree with TRBD2. The germline V gene encodes CDR1 SGDLS and CDR2 YYNGEE. Losses at the gene ends were 7 bases for V and 3 bases for J; bases not matched to a gene: 6. This CDR3 contains 14 residues. CDR3 coding DNA: TGTGCCAGCCAAGCGGGAGGCAGGACAGATACGCAGTATTTT. Translated: CASQAGGRTDTQYF.

This rearrangement joins TRBV6-4 to TRBJ2-2, with 10 bases aligning to TRBD2. Germline trimming cut 5 bases from V and 3 bases from J; bases unmatched to any gene: 3. The CDR3 contains 15 residues. Germline CDR1 reads MRHNA; CDR2 reads SNTAGT. CDR3 amino acids: CASSPGTSDTGELFF. The DNA of the CDR3 is TGTGCCAGCAGTCCCGGGACTAGCGACACCGGGGAGCTGTTTTTT.

This rearrangement joins TRBV5-1 to TRBJ2-3, with 8 nucleotides matching TRBD2. The V and J ends lost 4 bases and 2 bases, in that order; junction bases with no gene match: 9. The CDR3 covers 16 residues. Per the germline V gene, CDR1 is SGHRS and CDR2 is YFSETQ. CDR3 sequence reads: CASSLGLASPTDTQYF. For the CDR3, the DNA is TGCGCCAGCAGCCTTGGACTAGCATCACCCACAGATACGCAGTATTTT.